Below are 9 T cell receptor beta chains sequenced from a single sample in a study of cytomegalovirus exposure and HLA in healthy donors. PCR amplification relied on 60 Vbeta primers (plus 13 Jbeta primers). The assay was immunoSEQ multiplex PCR, and TCRdb's table has in-frame clones only and misses some. The sample has about 90,000 clones, approximately 78% seen once; the top ten hold under 5.5%. The specimen was PBMCs. Source of these receptors: a woman aged 40 to 55 in good health and CMV-seropositive.

The chain uses TRBV4-1 and TRBJ2-5, with a weak D call TRBD1 (6 bases). The J call is uncertain, as TRBJ2-7 better fits the DNA end. Germline V CDR1 and CDR2: MGHRA, YSYEKL. The CDR3 is 15 amino acids. CDR3 region: CASSQVSGQSFEQYF. CDR3 nucleotide sequence: TGCGCCAGCAGCCAAGTATCGGGACAATCTTTCGAGCAGTACTTC.

This clone was observed a handful of times. The rearrangement joins TRBV11-2 to TRBJ2-5, with TRBD2 matching over 10 bases. With 4 bases clipped from V and 0 bases from J, the junction kept 8 bases outside the gene matches. Germline lookup yields CDR1 SGHAT and CDR2 FQNNGV. The CDR3 extends over 17 amino acids. CDR3 bases: TGTGCCAGCAGCTCTCCTAGCGGGAGAGAGTACCAAGAGACCCAGTACTTC. This encodes CASSSPSGREYQETQYF.

J is TRBJ1-2 and V is TRBV7-2, with 11 bases fitting TRBD1. The CDR3 length is 13 residues. Germline V gene lookup returns CDR1 SGHTA and CDR2 FQGNSA. The trim removed 8 bases at V and 7 bases at J, leaving 6 bases unmatched. The DNA of the CDR3 is TGTGCCAGCCTGGTGGGACAGGGGGGTGGCTACACCTTC. Protein sequence: CASLVGQGGGYTF.

CDR3 DNA: TGTGCCAGTTCACCGACCACAGGGGGTGAAGCTTTCTTT. Translation gives CASSPTTGGEAFF. The gene calls are TRBV27 and TRBJ1-1, with 8 nucleotides matching TRBD1. This CDR3 comprises 13 residues. V lost 9 bases, J lost 7 bases, and 10 bases stayed unmatched. CDR1 and CDR2 (germline): MNHEY, SMNVEV (reference sequence).

This clone was picked up a small number of times. The gene calls are TRBV4-2 and TRBJ1-3; TRBD1 agrees at 8 bases. The V gene's germline CDR1 is LGHNA and CDR2 YNFKEQ. V lost 0 bases, J lost 0 bases, and 16 bases stayed unmatched. The CDR3 length is 21 residues. The CDR3 reads CASSQELSGQARISSGNTIYF. DNA of the CDR3: TGTGCCAGCAGCCAAGAACTGTCGGGACAGGCAAGAATCAGCTCTGGAAACACCATATATTTT.

The chain is built from TRBV5-1 and TRBJ1-2; 7 nucleotides match TRBD1. CDR1 and CDR2 from the germline V gene are SGHRS and YFSETQ. The CDR3 is 14 residues long. With 0 bases clipped from V and 5 bases from J, the junction kept 4 bases outside the gene matches. DNA for the CDR3: TGCGCCAGCAGCTTGGATCAGGGGGTGTATGGCTACACCTTC. Its translation is CASSLDQGVYGYTF.

The DNA for the CDR3 is TGTGCCAGCGAGGGAGGTGGAAACACCATATATTTT. Amino acid sequence: CASEGGGNTIYF. The chain combines TRBV9 with TRBJ1-3; no definite D call. Trimming took off 7 bases at V and 3 bases at J, with 8 bases between the two ends. The CDR3 runs 12 residues. Germline V gene lookup returns CDR1 SGDLS and CDR2 YYNGEE.

A few counts support this clone. The V call is TRBV27, the J call TRBJ2-3, with 11 bases aligning to TRBD2. V lost 5 bases, J lost 3 bases, and 7 bases stayed unmatched. Germline CDR1 reads MNHEY; CDR2 reads SMNVEV (reference sequence). The CDR3 length is 16 residues. The CDR3 protein is CASSALSGRVTDTQYF. The CDR3, as DNA: TGTGCCAGCAGTGCACTTAGCGGGAGGGTGACAGATACGCAGTATTTT.

The rearrangement joins TRBV5-4 to TRBJ2-3; D is possibly TRBD2 (6 bases). CDR3 length equals 12 residues. Germline V gene lookup returns CDR1 SGHNT and CDR2 YYREEE (reference sequence). The V end lost 0 bases, the J end lost 14 bases, and 13 bases lay between the germline ends. CDR3: CASSLGGVRAYF. The CDR3 DNA is TGTGCCAGCAGCTTGGGGGGGGTCCGGGCGTATTTT.